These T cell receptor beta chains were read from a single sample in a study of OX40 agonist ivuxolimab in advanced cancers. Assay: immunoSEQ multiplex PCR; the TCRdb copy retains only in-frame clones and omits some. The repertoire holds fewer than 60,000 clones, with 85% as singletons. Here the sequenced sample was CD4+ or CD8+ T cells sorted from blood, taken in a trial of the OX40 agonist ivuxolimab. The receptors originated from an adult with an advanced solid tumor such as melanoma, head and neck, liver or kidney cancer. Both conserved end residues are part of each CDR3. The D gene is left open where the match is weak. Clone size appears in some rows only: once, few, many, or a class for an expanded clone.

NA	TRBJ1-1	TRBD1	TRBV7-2	TGTGCCAGCAGCCCGACAGGGGACTTGAACACTGAAGCTTTCTTT	CASSPTGDLNTEAFF
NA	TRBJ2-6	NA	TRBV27	TGTGCCAGCAGTTTATCCCCAGGGACGGTCGCTGGGGCCAACGTCCTGACTTTC	CASSLSPGTVAGANVLTF
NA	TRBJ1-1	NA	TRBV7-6	TGTGCCAGCAGCCCTCCAGGGGCCACTGAAGCTTTCTTT	CASSPPGATEAFF
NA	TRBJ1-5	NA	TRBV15	TGTGCCACCAGCAGAGTAGCCGACCAGCCCCAGCATTTT	CATSRVADQPQHF
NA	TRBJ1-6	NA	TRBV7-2	TGTGCCAGCAGCTTAGGGACACCGAGCTCCTATAATTCACCCCTCCACTTT	CASSLGTPSSYNSPLHF
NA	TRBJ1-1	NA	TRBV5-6	TGTGCCAGCAGCTTGGCCGGGAACACTGAAGCTTTCTTT	CASSLAGNTEAFF
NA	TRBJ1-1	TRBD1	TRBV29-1	TGCAGCATCCTCTTCGACAGGGGAACTGAAGCTTTCTTT	CSILFDRGTEAFF
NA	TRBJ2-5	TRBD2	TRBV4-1	TGCGCCAGCAGCCAAGCGATGGGACTAGCGTTCGAGGAGACCCAGTACTTC	CASSQAMGLAFEETQYF
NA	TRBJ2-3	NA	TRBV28	TGTGCCAGCAGTTTATGGGGGGGGCGCACAGATACGCAGTATTTT	CASSLWGGRTDTQYF
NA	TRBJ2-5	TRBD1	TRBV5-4	TGTGCCGCAGGGGGCCCGGAGACCCAGTACTTC	CAAGGPETQYF
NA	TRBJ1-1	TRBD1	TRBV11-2	TGTGCCAGCATCGTAGAGGGGACAGGACCCATGAACACTGAAGCTTTCTTT	CASIVEGTGPMNTEAFF
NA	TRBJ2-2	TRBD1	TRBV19	TGTGCCAGTAGTATAGATCTGAGACAGGGGATGGTTAACACCGGGGAGCTGTTTTTT	CASSIDLRQGMVNTGELFF
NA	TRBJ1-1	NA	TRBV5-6	TGTGCCAGCAGCTTTATCGAACAGGAAGCTTTCTTT	CASSFIEQEAFF
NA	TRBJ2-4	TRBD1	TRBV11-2	TGTGCCAGCAGCACCCGACAGGGTTACGACATTCAGTACTTC	CASSTRQGYDIQYF
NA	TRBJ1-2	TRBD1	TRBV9	TGTGCCAGCAGCGGACAGGGGGTCTCGGATGATCGACAATGGGCCTATGGCTACACCTTC	CASSGQGVSDDRQWAYGYTF
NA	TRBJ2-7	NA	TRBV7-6	TGTGCCAGCAGCTTAGTAGCGGAAAGCTCCTACGAGCAGTACTTC	CASSLVAESSYEQYF
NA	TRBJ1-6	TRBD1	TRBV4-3	TGCACCAGCAGCCAGGGGACAGCAAGTTCACCCCTCCACTTT	CTSSQGTASSPLHF
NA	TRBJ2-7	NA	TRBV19	TGTGCCAGTAGTATCGGCCGGGAGCAGTACTTC	CASSIGREQYF
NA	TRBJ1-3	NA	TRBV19	TGTGCCAGTAGTATGAGTGTGGCTGGAAACACCATATATTTT	CASSMSVAGNTIYF
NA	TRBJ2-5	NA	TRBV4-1	TGCGCCAGCAGCCAAGTCGTCCAGGGGGGCGAGACCCAGTACTTC	CASSQVVQGGETQYF
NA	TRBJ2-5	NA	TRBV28	TGTGCCAGCAGTTCACTAACAGGGTGGTTTCTGGAGACCCAGTACTTC	CASSSLTGWFLETQYF
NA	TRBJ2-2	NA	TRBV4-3	TGCGCCAGCAGCCAAGATCGGCAGAACACCGGGGAGCTGTTTTTT	CASSQDRQNTGELFF
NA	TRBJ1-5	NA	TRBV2	TGTGCCAGCAGCCTACATATTAGCAATCAGCCCCAGCATTTT	CASSLHISNQPQHF
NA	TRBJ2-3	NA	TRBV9	TGTGCCAGCAGCGTTAACAGGGGAGGGGGGCCCACAGATACGCAGTATTTT	CASSVNRGGGPTDTQYF
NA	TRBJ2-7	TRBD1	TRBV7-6	TGTGCCAGCAGCATCCGGACCGGGACAGCCTCCTACGAGCAGTACTTC	CASSIRTGTASYEQYF
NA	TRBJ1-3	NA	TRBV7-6	TGTGCCAGCAGCTTAGAAAGGACAGCTGGAAACACCATATATTTT	CASSLERTAGNTIYF
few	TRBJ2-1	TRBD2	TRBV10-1	TGCGCCAGCAGTGGACTAGCTGACAAGCAGTTCTTC	CASSGLADKQFF
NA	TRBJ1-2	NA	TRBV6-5	TGTGCCAGCAGTTACTCTCGTCCTTTAGATGGCTACACCTTC	CASSYSRPLDGYTF
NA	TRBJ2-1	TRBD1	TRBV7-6	TGTGCCAGCAGCTCGCTCCAAACAGGGGTCTCCTACAATGAGCAGTTCTTC	CASSSLQTGVSYNEQFF
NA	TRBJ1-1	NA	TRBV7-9	TGTGCCAGCAGCTCCCTTAGACCTGGGGAAGCTTTCTTT	CASSSLRPGEAFF
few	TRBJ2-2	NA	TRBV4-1	TGCGCCAGCAGCCAAGCGAGGCAGAACACCGGGGAGCTGTTTTTT	CASSQARQNTGELFF
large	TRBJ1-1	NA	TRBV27	TGTGCCAGCAGTTTATCAGGGAACGGGAACACTGAAGCTTTCTTT	CASSLSGNGNTEAFF
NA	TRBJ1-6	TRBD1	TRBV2	TGTGCCAGCTTTGGACAGGGGCTTTTTAATTCACCCCTCCACTTT	CASFGQGLFNSPLHF
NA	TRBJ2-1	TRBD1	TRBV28	TGTGCCAGCAGTTTCTCCCGGACAGGGATCAATGAGCAGTTCTTC	CASSFSRTGINEQFF
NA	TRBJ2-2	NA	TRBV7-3	TGTGCCAGCAGCTTGGGGTACACCGGGGAGCTGTTTTTT	CASSLGYTGELFF
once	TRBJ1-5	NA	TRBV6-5	TGTGCCAGCAGTTACTCGGGGGTACGCAATCAGCCCCAGCATTTT	CASSYSGVRNQPQHF
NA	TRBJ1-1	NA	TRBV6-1	TGTGCCAGCAGTGTCCAGGGGAACACTGAAGCTTTCTTT	CASSVQGNTEAFF
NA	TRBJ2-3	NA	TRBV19	TGTGCCAGTAGTCCCGCAATAATCGCAGATACGCAGTATTTT	CASSPAIIADTQYF
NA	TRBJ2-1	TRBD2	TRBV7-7	TGTGCCAGCAGCCCAAGCGGGGCCCCCGGAAATGAGCAGTTCTTC	CASSPSGAPGNEQFF
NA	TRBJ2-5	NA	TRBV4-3	TGCGCCAGCAGCCAAGGGGCGGGGGCCCAAGAGACCCAGTACTTC	CASSQGAGAQETQYF
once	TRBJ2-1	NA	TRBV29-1	TGCAGCGTCGCAGGGGCTGGCTCCTACAATGAGCAGTTCTTC	CSVAGAGSYNEQFF
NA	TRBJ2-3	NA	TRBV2	TGTGCCAGCAGGGTGGGGGCTAGCACAGATACGCAGTATTTT	CASRVGASTDTQYF